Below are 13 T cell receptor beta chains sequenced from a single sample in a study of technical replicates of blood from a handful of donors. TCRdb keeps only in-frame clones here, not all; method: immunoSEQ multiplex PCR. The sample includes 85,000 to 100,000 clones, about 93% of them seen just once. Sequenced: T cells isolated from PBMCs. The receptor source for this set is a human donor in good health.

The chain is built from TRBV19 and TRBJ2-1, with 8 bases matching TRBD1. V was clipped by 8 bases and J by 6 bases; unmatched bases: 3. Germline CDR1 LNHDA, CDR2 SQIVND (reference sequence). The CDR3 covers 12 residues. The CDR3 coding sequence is TGTGCCAGTGGACAGGGTATCAATGAGCAGTTCTTC. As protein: CASGQGINEQFF.

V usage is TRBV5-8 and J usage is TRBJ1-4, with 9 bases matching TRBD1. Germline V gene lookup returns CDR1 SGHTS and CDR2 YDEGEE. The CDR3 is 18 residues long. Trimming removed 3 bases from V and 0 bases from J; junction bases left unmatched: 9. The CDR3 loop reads CASSSGTGRGATNEKLFF. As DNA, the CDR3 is TGTGCCAGCAGCTCCGGGACAGGGAGAGGGGCAACTAATGAAAAACTGTTTTTT.

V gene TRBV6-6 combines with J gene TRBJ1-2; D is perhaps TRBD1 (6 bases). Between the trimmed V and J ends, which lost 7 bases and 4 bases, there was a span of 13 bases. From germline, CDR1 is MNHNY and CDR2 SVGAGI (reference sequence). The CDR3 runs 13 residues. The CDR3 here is CASTPGHGYGYTF. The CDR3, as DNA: TGTGCCAGCACCCCGGGACATGGCTATGGCTACACCTTC.

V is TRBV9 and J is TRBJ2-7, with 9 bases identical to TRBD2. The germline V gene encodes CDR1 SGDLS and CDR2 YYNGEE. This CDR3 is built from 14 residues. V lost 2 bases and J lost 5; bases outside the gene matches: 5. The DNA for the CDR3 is TGTGCCAGCAGCGTCACTGGGACTAGCAACGAGCAGTACTTC. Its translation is CASSVTGTSNEQYF.

This CDR3 reads CASSFGGDLYEQYF. CDR3 DNA: TGTGCCAGCAGCTTCGGGGGTGACCTCTACGAGCAGTACTTC. V is TRBV14 and J is TRBJ2-7; maybe TRBD2 (6 bases). V was cut by 5 bases and J by 3 bases, with 14 bases left in between. Looked up from germline, CDR1 is SGHDN and CDR2 is FVKESK. This CDR3 spans 14 amino acids.

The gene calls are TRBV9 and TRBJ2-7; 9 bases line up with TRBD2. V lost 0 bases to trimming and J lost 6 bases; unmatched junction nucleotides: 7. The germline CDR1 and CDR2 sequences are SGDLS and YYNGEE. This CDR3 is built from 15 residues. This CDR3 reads CASSVGLAAGGEQYF. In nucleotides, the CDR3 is TGTGCCAGCAGCGTAGGACTAGCGGCCGGGGGCGAGCAGTACTTC.

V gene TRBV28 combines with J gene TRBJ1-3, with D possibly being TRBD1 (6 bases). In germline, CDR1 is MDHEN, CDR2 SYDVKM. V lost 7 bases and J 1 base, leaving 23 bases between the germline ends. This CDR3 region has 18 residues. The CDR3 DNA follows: TGTGCCAGCACCCTGGGGCGGGGGCGGCCGATATCTGGAAACACCATATATTTT. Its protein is CASTLGRGRPISGNTIYF.

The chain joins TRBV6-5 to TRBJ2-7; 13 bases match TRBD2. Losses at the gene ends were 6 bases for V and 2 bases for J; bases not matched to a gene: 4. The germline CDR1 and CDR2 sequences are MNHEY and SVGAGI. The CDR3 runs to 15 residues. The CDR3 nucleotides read TGTGCCAGCAGGGGGACTAGCGGGAACCCCTACGAGCAGTACTTC. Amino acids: CASRGTSGNPYEQYF.

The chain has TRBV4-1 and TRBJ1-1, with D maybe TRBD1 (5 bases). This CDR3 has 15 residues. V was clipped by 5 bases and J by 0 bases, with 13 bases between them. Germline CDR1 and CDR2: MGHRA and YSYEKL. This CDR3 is CASSKLSGVNTEAFF. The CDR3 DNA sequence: TGCGCCAGCAGCAAACTATCGGGGGTGAACACTGAAGCTTTCTTT.

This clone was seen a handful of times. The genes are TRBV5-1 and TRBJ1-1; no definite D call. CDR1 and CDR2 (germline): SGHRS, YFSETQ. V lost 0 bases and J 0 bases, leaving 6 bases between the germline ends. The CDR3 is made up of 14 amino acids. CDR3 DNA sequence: TGCGCCAGCAGCTTGGACAAGTTGAACACTGAAGCTTTCTTT. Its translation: CASSLDKLNTEAFF.

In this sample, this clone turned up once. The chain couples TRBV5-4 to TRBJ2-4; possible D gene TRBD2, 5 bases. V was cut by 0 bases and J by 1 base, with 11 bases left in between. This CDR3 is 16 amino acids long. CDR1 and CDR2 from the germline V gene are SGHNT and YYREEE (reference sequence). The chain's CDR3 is CASSLDLGAAKNIQYF. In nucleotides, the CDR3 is TGTGCCAGCAGCTTGGATCTGGGAGCTGCCAAAAACATTCAGTACTTC.

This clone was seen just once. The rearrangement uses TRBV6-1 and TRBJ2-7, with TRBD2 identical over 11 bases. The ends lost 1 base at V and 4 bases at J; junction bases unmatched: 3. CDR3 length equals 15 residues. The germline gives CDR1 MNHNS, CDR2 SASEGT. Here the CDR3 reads CASSEVLAGGYEQYF. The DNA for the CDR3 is TGTGCCAGCAGTGAAGTCCTAGCGGGGGGTTACGAGCAGTACTTC.

The CDR3 loop reads CASNPTGVGSYEQYF. The CDR3 DNA reads as TGTGCCAGCAACCCAACAGGGGTCGGGTCCTACGAGCAGTACTTC. The rearrangement joins TRBV9 to TRBJ2-7, with TRBD1 matching over 7 bases. Trimming cost V 6 bases and J 1 base; bases outside gene matches: 10. There are 15 residues in the CDR3. Looked up from germline, CDR1 is SGDLS and CDR2 is YYNGEE.